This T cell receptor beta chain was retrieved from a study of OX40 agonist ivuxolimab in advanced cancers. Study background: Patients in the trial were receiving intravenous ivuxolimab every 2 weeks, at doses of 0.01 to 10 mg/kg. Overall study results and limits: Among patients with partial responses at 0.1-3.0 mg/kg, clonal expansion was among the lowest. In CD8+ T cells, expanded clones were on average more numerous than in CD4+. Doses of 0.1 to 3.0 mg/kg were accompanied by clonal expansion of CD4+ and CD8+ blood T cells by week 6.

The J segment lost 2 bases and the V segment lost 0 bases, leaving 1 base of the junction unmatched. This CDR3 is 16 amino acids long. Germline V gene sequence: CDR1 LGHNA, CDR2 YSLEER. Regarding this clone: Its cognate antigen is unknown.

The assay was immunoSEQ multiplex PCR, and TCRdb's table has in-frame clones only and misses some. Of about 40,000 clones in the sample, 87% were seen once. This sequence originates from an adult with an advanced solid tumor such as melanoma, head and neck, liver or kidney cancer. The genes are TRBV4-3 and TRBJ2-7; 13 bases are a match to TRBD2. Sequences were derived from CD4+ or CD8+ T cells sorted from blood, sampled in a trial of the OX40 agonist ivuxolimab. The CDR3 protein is CASSQELAGGAYEQYF. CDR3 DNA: TGCGCCAGCAGCCAAGAACTAGCGGGAGGGGCCTACGAGCAGTACTTC.